The 12 T cell receptor beta chains presented below share a single source sample, sequenced in a study of technical replicates of blood from four donors. Sequencing used immunoSEQ multiplex PCR; TCRdb keeps in-frame clones, though not all of them. The repertoire has tens of thousands of clones, around 97% of them found once; the top ten carry 0.35% to 0.4%. Sequencing was done on a sample of T cells isolated from PBMCs. These receptors all stem from a human donor in good health.

In nucleotides, the CDR3 is TGTGCCAGCAGTTTTGCAGTGACTAATGAAAAACTGTTTTTT. It translates to CASSFAVTNEKLFF. The chain is built from TRBV27 and TRBJ1-4; no firm D call. Germline V gene data show CDR1 as MNHEY and CDR2 as SMNVEV (reference sequence). Deletions cut 3 bases from V and 2 bases from J, with 7 bases between. The CDR3 runs 14 residues. Supplemented by reference TRBV27 and TRBJ1-4, the full variable domain reads EAQVTQNPRYLITVTGKKLTVTCSQNMNHEYMSWYRQDPGLGLRQIYYSMNVEVTDKGDVPEGYKVSRKEKRNFPLILESPSPNQTSLYFCASSFAVTNEKLFFGSGTQLSVL.

The sample holds one count of this clone. The chain carries TRBV29-1 and TRBJ2-4; possible D gene TRBD2, 6 bases. V was trimmed by 8 bases and J by 7 bases, leaving 18 bases between them. Germline V CDR1 and CDR2: SQVTM, ANQGSEA. This CDR3 has 13 amino acids. CDR3 bases: TGCAGCTGCCGGGACGGGGGACCCAACATTCAGTACTTC. Protein sequence: CSCRDGGPNIQYF.

The count of this clone is one. The V and J genes are TRBV6-1 and TRBJ2-7; D is undetermined. Trimming took 1 base from V and 5 from J, leaving 12 bases between them. CDR3 length equals 14 residues. The germline gives CDR1 MNHNS, CDR2 SASEGT. The CDR3 DNA sequence: TGTGCCAGCAGTGAAGGCCTAGTGAGCGACGAGCAGTACTTC. Protein: CASSEGLVSDEQYF.

The chain carries TRBV11-3 and TRBJ2-7, with 10 bases matching TRBD1. The J segment lost 2 bases and the V segment lost 8 bases, leaving 6 bases of the junction unmatched. CDR3 length equals 14 residues. Germline CDR1 and CDR2: SGHNT and YENEEA. CDR3 bases: TGTGCCAGCCGTCGGGACAGGGGACCCTACGAGCAGTACTTC. It translates to CASRRDRGPYEQYF.

This clone has just one count. The chain combines TRBV2 with TRBJ2-7, with TRBD1 as a possible D gene (7 bases). This CDR3 spans 15 amino acids. The V end was cut by 0 bases, the J end by 3 bases, with 12 bases between. CDR1 SNHLY and CDR2 FYNNEI come from the germline V gene. CDR3 bases: TGTGCCAGCAGTGAAGCGCAGGGGGGCTACTACGAGCAGTACTTC. It translates to CASSEAQGGYYEQYF.

CDR3 protein: CASSATGEVVHEQFF. The CDR3 DNA follows: TGTGCCAGCAGCGCGACGGGGGAGGTGGTTCATGAGCAGTTCTTC. The chain employs TRBV5-6 and TRBJ2-1; tentative D call: TRBD2 (6 bases). V lost 4 bases and J lost 8, with 19 bases in between. CDR1 and CDR2 (germline): SGHDT, YYEEEE. CDR3 length equals 15 residues.

This chain links TRBV7-9 with TRBJ2-4, with D tentatively TRBD2 (5 bases). Germline V lookup: CDR1 SEHNR, CDR2 FQNEAQ (reference sequence). The CDR3 contains 15 residues. Trimming removed 4 bases from V and 6 bases from J, with 16 bases in between. This CDR3 reads CASSSPTGNLNIQYF. The CDR3 nucleotides read TGTGCCAGCAGCTCCCCCACCGGGAACTTAAACATTCAGTACTTC.

The genes are TRBV6-5 and TRBJ1-2, with 9 bases that match TRBD1. The CDR3 has 13 residues. The germline CDR1 and CDR2 sequences are MNHEY and SVGAGI. J lost 4 bases, V lost 6 bases, and 3 bases had no gene match. Written as DNA, the CDR3 is TGTGCCAGCAGGACAGGGGGAACCTATGGCTACACCTTC. Amino acids: CASRTGGTYGYTF.

This clone showed up just once. The CDR3 bases are TGTGCCAGCAGCCCTGGGGCAGGGGGCTACGAGCAGTACTTC. It specifies CASSPGAGGYEQYF. The V call is TRBV7-2, the J call TRBJ2-7, with 7 bases fitting TRBD1. The V and J ends lost 5 bases and 3 bases, in that order; junction bases with no gene match: 7. Germline V gene data show CDR1 as SGHTA and CDR2 as FQGNSA. The CDR3 length is 14 residues.

The J gene is TRBJ2-1, the V gene TRBV7-9; tentatively, D is TRBD1 (5 bases). CDR1 and CDR2 (germline): SEHNR, FQNEAQ (reference sequence). Trimming stripped 7 bases from V and 6 bases from J, with 16 bases between. This CDR3 has 14 amino acids. CDR3 amino acids: CASIPPDNPNEQFF. The CDR3 nucleotides are TGTGCCAGCATCCCGCCGGACAATCCCAATGAGCAGTTCTTC.

This chain joins TRBV4-1 and TRBJ2-1; weak D call: TRBD2 (5 bases). V shed 3 bases and J shed 0 bases, with 6 bases lying between them. Germline V gene sequence: CDR1 MGHRA, CDR2 YSYEKL. The CDR3 is made up of 14 amino acids. CDR3 sequence reads: CASSQSGSYNEQFF. The CDR3 bases are TGCGCCAGCAGCCAGAGCGGCTCCTACAATGAGCAGTTCTTC.

The chain couples TRBV5-1 to TRBJ2-3; perhaps TRBD1 as D (5 bases). CDR3 length: 18 amino acids. In germline, CDR1 is SGHRS, CDR2 YFSETQ. Trimming cost V 0 bases and J 0 bases, with 17 bases left between them. As DNA, the CDR3 is TGCGCCAGCAGCTTGGGGCTAGTCCTCAGGGCTAGCACAGATACGCAGTATTTT. It translates to CASSLGLVLRASTDTQYF. The full variable domain, in which reference TRBV5-1 and TRBJ2-3 provide the parts outside the CDR3, is KAGVTQTPRYLIKTRGQQVTLSCSPISGHRSVSWYQQTPGQGLQFLFEYFSETQRNKGNFPGRFSGRQFSNSRSEMNVSTLELGDSALYLCASSLGLVLRASTDTQYFGPGTRLTVL.